Listed here are 15 T cell receptor beta chains from one sample, sequenced in a study of OX40 agonist ivuxolimab in advanced cancers. The assay was immunoSEQ multiplex PCR, and TCRdb's table has in-frame clones only and misses some. The data contain tens of thousands of clones, 70% to 85% of them singletons. The sequences come from CD4+ or CD8+ T cells sorted from blood, collected in a trial of the OX40 agonist ivuxolimab. These receptor sequences come from an adult with an advanced solid tumor such as melanoma, head and neck, liver or kidney cancer.

V is TRBV28 and J is TRBJ2-3, with 9 bases lining up with TRBD1. Trimming removed 6 bases from V and 3 bases from J; junction bases left unmatched: 16. The CDR3 loop spans 18 amino acids. Germline V gene data show CDR1 as MDHEN and CDR2 as SYDVKM. CDR3 loop: CASSSTQDRGASTDTQYF. CDR3 coding DNA: TGTGCCAGCAGCTCTACCCAGGACAGGGGCGCTTCAACAGATACGCAGTATTTT.

The genes are TRBV9 and TRBJ2-2, with D tentatively TRBD1 (8 bases). From germline, CDR1 is SGDLS and CDR2 YYNGEE. V lost 3 bases to trimming and J lost 5 bases, with 17 bases between them. This CDR3 comprises 16 residues. CDR3 nucleotide sequence: TGTGCCAGCAGCGCAACAGGGGGGGTCAGAACCGGGGAGCTGTTTTTT. This translates into CASSATGGVRTGELFF.

The chain is built from TRBV25-1 and TRBJ2-1, with 12 positions matching TRBD2. Germline CDR1 and CDR2: MGHDK and SYGVNS. Germline trimming cut 2 bases from V and 9 bases from J; bases unmatched to any gene: 5. CDR3 length: 15 amino acids. The CDR3: CASSEGLAGSIEQFF. The DNA for the CDR3 is TGTGCCAGCAGTGAAGGACTAGCGGGATCCATTGAGCAGTTCTTC. The whole variable domain, remainder taken from reference TRBV25-1 and TRBJ2-1, is EADIYQTPRYLVIGTGKKITLECSQTMGHDKMYWYQQDPGMELHLIHYSYGVNSTEKGDLSSESTVSRIRTEHFPLTLESARPSHTSQYLCASSEGLAGSIEQFFGPGTRLTVL.

Here the CDR3 reads CASRQDRGRRYEQYF. The DNA of the CDR3 is TGTGCCAGCAGACAGGACAGGGGGCGCCGATACGAGCAGTACTTC. The genes are TRBV7-9 and TRBJ2-7; TRBD1 aligns across 11 bases. The CDR3 loop spans 15 amino acids. V trimming: 6 bases; J trimming: 4 bases; junction bases outside the gene matches: 8. The germline gives CDR1 SEHNR, CDR2 FQNEAQ (reference sequence).

The chain carries TRBV7-9 and TRBJ1-4, with D possibly TRBD1 on 6 matching bases. The CDR3 sequence is 18 residues long. V lost 1 base, J lost 0 bases, and 15 bases lay in between. CDR1 is SEHNR and CDR2 is FQNEAQ in the germline V gene (reference sequence). The CDR3 here is CASSLEGGSTATNEKLFF. The DNA for the CDR3 is TGTGCCAGCAGCTTAGAGGGGGGGTCAACCGCAACTAATGAAAAACTGTTTTTT.

V is TRBV2 and J is TRBJ2-1, with 10 bases that match TRBD2. Trimming took 6 bases from V and 4 from J; bases not matched to a gene: 3. CDR1 is SNHLY and CDR2 is FYNNEI in the germline V gene. This CDR3 contains 14 residues. CDR3 sequence reads: CASRATSGYNEQFF. DNA of the CDR3: TGTGCCAGCAGGGCGACTAGCGGGTACAATGAGCAGTTCTTC. The full variable domain, rest sourced from reference TRBV2 and TRBJ2-1, is EPEVTQTPSHQVTQMGQEVILRCVPISNHLYFYWYRQILGQKVEFLVSFYNNEISEKSEIFDDQFSVERPDGSNFTLKIRSTKLEDSAMYFCASRATSGYNEQFFGPGTRLTVL.

This chain joins TRBV14 and TRBJ2-5; D not resolved. V was clipped by 1 base and J by 7 bases, with 4 bases between them. This CDR3 is built from 11 residues. Germline V gene lookup returns CDR1 SGHDN and CDR2 FVKESK. CDR3 sequence reads: CASSQGGTQYF. Written as DNA, the CDR3 is TGTGCCAGCAGCCAAGGGGGGACCCAGTACTTC.

The V and J genes are TRBV5-5 and TRBJ1-1; D possibly corresponds to TRBD1 (6 bases). The CDR3 sequence is 16 residues long. Trimming removed 4 bases at V and 1 base at J, with 17 bases between. The V gene's germline CDR1 is SGHKS and CDR2 YYEKEE (reference sequence). The CDR3 protein is CASSPTGRGSNTEAFF. For the CDR3, the DNA is TGTGCCAGCAGCCCGACAGGTCGTGGGTCGAACACTGAAGCTTTCTTT.

This clone was found a few times. CDR3 sequence reads: CASRSTPTGTGGEKLFF. CDR3 coding DNA: TGTGCCAGCAGATCGACTCCAACCGGGACAGGGGGAGAAAAACTGTTTTTT. The chain couples TRBV27 to TRBJ1-4, with 11 bases aligning to TRBD1. The CDR3 runs 17 residues. Germline V gene sequence: CDR1 MNHEY, CDR2 SMNVEV (reference sequence). After removal of 6 bases from V and 8 bases from J, the junction contained 14 bases not matched to a gene.

The chain has TRBV27 and TRBJ1-2; the match to TRBD1 covers 9 bases. CDR1 is MNHEY, CDR2 SMNVEV, per germline (reference sequence). V lost 6 bases to trimming and J lost 4 bases; unmatched junction nucleotides: 12. The CDR3 is 16 residues long. The CDR3, as DNA: TGTGCCAGCAGGAACCTATGGGACAGGGAAGGCTATGGCTACACCTTC. This translates into CASRNLWDREGYGYTF.

The chain joins TRBV7-3 to TRBJ2-3; 15 bases agree with TRBD2. This CDR3 contains 18 residues. The germline V gene has CDR1 SGHTA and CDR2 FQGTGA. V was pared by 5 bases and J by 6 bases, with 12 bases of the junction left unmatched. The CDR3 DNA reads as TGTGCCAGCAGCCTCAAAGGACTAGCGGGAGGGTTAGCCGATACGCAGTATTTT. Residues: CASSLKGLAGGLADTQYF.

The V gene is TRBV7-2, the J gene TRBJ2-1; D could derive from TRBD1 or TRBD2 (6 bases each). Trimming removed 0 bases from V and 8 bases from J, with 14 bases in between. Germline V gene lookup returns CDR1 SGHTA and CDR2 FQGNSA. This CDR3 region has 15 residues. CDR3: CASSLAGGSRDEQFF. DNA for the CDR3: TGTGCCAGCAGCTTAGCCGGGGGCTCGCGAGATGAGCAGTTCTTC.

V is TRBV5-1 and J is TRBJ1-5, with D tentatively TRBD1 (5 bases). Germline-derived CDR1 and CDR2 are SGHRS and YFSETQ. The CDR3 length is 14 residues. V lost 4 bases, J lost 2 bases, and 10 bases lay in between. CDR3: CASSTGGGNQPQHF. Written as DNA, the CDR3 is TGCGCCAGCAGCACTGGGGGTGGCAATCAGCCCCAGCATTTT. The entire variable domain, with the rest obtained from reference TRBV5-1 and TRBJ1-5, is as follows: KAGVTQTPRYLIKTRGQQVTLSCSPISGHRSVSWYQQTPGQGLQFLFEYFSETQRNKGNFPGRFSGRQFSNSRSEMNVSTLELGDSALYLCASSTGGGNQPQHFGDGTRLSIL.

V usage is TRBV6-6 and J usage is TRBJ2-5; D remains ambiguous. Trimming shortened V by 5 bases and J by 5 bases, and 15 bases separated the two germline ends. This CDR3 contains 14 residues. The germline CDR1 and CDR2 sequences are MNHNY and SVGAGI (reference sequence). As DNA, the CDR3 is TGTGCCAGCAGTCACCTCTTAGGGCGGGAGACCCAGTACTTC. Protein sequence: CASSHLLGRETQYF.

V and J are TRBV4-2 and TRBJ1-4, with D perhaps TRBD1 (5 bases). The CDR3 covers 17 residues. V dropped 4 bases and J dropped 5 bases, with 20 bases sitting between them. Germline V lookup: CDR1 LGHNA, CDR2 YNFKEQ. CDR3 sequence: CASSPEDAGFGNEKLFF. The CDR3 bases are TGTGCCAGCAGCCCCGAAGATGCAGGGTTTGGGAATGAAAAACTGTTTTTT.